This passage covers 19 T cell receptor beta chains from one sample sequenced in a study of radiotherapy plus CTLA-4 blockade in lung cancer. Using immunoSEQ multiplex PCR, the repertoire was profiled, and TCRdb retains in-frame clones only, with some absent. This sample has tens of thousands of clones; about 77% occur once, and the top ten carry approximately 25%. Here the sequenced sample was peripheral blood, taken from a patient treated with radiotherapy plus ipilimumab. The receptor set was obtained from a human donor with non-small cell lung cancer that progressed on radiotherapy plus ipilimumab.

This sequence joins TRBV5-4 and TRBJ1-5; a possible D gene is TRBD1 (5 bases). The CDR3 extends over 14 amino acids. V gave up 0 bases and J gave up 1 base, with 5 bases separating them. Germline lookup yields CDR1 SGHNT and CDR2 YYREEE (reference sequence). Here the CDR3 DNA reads TGTGCCAGCAGCTTGGCAGGGAGCAATCAGCCCCAGCATTTT. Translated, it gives CASSLAGSNQPQHF.

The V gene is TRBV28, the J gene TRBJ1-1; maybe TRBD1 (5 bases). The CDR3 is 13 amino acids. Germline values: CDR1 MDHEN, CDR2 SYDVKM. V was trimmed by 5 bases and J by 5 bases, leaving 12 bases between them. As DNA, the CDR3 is TGTGCCAGCAGTCCGGGGGTGTGGACTGAAGCTTTCTTT. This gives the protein CASSPGVWTEAFF.

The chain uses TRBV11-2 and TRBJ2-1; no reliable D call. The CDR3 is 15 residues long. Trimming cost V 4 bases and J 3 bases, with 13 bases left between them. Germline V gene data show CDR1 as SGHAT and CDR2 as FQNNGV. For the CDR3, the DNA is TGTGCCAGCAGCTCATCGGGTTACGTCTACAATGAGCAGTTCTTC. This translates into CASSSSGYVYNEQFF.

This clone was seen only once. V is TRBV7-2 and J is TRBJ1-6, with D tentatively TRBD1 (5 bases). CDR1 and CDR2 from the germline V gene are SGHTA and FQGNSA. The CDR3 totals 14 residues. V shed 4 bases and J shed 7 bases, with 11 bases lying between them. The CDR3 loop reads CASSSRVQNSPLHF. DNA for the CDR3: TGTGCCAGCAGCTCCAGGGTACAAAATTCACCCCTCCACTTT.

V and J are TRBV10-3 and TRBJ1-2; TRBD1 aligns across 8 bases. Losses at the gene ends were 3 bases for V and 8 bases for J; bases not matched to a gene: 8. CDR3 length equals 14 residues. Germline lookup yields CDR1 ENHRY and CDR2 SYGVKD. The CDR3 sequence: CAISDSTGARGYTF. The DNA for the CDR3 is TGTGCCATCAGTGATTCGACAGGGGCTAGGGGCTACACCTTC.

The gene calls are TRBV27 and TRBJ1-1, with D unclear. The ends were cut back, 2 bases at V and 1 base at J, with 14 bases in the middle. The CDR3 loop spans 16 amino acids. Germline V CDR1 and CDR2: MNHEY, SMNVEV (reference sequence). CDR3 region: CASSLGGVGWNTEAFF. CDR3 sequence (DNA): TGTGCCAGCAGTTTAGGCGGGGTTGGATGGAACACTGAAGCTTTCTTT.

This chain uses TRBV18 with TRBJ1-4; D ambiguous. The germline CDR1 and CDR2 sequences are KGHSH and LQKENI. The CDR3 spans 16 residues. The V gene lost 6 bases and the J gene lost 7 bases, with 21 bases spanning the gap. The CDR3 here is CASSGQAAGVGEKLFF. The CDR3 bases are TGTGCCAGCTCCGGGCAGGCTGCGGGTGTTGGTGAAAAACTGTTTTTT.

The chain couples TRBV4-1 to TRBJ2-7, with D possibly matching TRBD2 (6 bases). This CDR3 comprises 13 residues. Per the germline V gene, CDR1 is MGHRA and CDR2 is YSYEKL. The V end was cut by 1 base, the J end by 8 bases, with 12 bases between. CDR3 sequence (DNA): TGCGCCAGCAGCCAAGCCATGGGGGGTAAGCAGTACTTC. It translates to CASSQAMGGKQYF.

This CDR3 is CASSWITGDRHEQYF. The CDR3 region has the DNA TGTGCCAGCAGCTGGATAACAGGGGACAGGCACGAGCAGTACTTC. This chain joins TRBV7-9 and TRBJ2-7, with 8 bases that match TRBD1. Germline lookup yields CDR1 SEHNR and CDR2 FQNEAQ (reference sequence). The CDR3 is 15 amino acids. J gave up 5 bases and V 4 bases, and 10 bases lay outside the gene matches.

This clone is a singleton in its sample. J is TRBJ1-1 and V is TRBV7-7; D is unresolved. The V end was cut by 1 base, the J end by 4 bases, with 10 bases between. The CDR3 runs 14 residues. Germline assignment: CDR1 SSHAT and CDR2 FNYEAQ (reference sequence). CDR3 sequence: CASSLEEGSTEAFF. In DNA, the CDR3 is TGTGCCAGCAGCTTAGAGGAGGGAAGCACTGAAGCTTTCTTT.

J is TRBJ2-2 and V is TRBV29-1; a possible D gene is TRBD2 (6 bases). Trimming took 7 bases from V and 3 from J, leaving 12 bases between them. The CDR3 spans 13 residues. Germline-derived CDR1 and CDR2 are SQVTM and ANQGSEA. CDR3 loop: CSAMGLHTGELFF. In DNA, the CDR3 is TGCAGCGCCATGGGACTTCACACCGGGGAGCTGTTTTTT.

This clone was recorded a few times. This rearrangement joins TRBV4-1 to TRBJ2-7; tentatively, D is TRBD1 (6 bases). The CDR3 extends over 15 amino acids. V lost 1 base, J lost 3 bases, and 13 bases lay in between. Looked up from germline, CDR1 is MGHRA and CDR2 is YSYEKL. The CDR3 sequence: CASSQGLQGSYEQYF. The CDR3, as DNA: TGCGCCAGCAGCCAAGGTCTTCAGGGGAGCTACGAGCAGTACTTC.

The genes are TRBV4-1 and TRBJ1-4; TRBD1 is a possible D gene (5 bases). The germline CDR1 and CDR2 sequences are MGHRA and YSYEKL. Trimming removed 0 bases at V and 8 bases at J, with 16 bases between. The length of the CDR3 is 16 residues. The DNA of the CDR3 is TGCGCCAGCAGCCAAGACCTACCGGGACCCTTAGAAAAACTGTTTTTT. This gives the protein CASSQDLPGPLEKLFF.

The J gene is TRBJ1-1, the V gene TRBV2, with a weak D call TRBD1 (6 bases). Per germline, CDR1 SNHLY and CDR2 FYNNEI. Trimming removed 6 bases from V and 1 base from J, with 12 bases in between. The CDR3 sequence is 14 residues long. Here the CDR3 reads CASSRQGGNTEAFF. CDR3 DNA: TGTGCCAGCAGCCGCCAAGGGGGGAACACTGAAGCTTTCTTT. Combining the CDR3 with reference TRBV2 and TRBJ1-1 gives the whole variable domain EPEVTQTPSHQVTQMGQEVILRCVPISNHLYFYWYRQILGQKVEFLVSFYNNEISEKSEIFDDQFSVERPDGSNFTLKIRSTKLEDSAMYFCASSRQGGNTEAFFGQGTRLTVV.

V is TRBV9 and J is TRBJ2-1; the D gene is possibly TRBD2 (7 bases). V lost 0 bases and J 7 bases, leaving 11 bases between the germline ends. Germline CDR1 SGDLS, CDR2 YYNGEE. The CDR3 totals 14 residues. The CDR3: CASSVGGRGNEQFF. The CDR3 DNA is TGTGCCAGCAGCGTAGGAGGGAGGGGGAATGAGCAGTTCTTC. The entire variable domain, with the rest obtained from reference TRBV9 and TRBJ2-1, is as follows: DSGVTQTPKHLITATGQRVTLRCSPRSGDLSVYWYQQSLDQGLQFLIQYYNGEERAKGNILERFSAQQFPDLHSELNLSSLELGDSALYFCASSVGGRGNEQFFGPGTRLTVL.

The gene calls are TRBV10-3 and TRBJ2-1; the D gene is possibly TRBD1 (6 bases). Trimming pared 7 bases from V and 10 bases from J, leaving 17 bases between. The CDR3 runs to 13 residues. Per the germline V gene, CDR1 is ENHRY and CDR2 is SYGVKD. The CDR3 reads CAITETGSGEQFF. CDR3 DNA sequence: TGTGCCATCACTGAAACAGGGAGCGGCGAGCAGTTCTTC.

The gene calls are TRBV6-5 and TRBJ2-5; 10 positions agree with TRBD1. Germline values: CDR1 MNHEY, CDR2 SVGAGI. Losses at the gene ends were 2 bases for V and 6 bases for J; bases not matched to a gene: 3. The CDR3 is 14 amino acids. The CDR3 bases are TGTGCCAGCAGTTACGGGACAGGGGAAAAGACCCAGTACTTC. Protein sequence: CASSYGTGEKTQYF.

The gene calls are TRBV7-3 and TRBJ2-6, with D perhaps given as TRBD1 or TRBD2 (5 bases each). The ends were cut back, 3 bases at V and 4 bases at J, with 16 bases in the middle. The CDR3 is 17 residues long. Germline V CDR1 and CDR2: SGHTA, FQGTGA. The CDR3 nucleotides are TGTGCCAGCAGCTTGGGGCCCCTGGGGACGGGGGCCAACGTCCTGACTTTC. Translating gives CASSLGPLGTGANVLTF.

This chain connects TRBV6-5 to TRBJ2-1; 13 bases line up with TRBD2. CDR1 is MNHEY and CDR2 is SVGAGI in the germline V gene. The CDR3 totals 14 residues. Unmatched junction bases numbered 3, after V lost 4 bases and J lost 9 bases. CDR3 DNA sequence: TGTGCCAGCAGTTTAGGACTAGCGGGGGCTGAGCAGTTCTTC. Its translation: CASSLGLAGAEQFF.